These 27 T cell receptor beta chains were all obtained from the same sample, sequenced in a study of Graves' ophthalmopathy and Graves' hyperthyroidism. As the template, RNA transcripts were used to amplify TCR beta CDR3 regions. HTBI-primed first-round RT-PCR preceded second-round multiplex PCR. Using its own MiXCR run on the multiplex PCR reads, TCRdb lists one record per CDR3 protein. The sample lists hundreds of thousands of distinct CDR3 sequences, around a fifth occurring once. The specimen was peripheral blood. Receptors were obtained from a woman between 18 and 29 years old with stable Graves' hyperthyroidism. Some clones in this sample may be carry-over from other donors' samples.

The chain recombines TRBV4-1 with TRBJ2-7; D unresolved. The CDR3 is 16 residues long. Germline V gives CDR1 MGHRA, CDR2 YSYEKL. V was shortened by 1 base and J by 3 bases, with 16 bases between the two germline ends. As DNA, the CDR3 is TGCGCCAGCAGCCAAGGGGCGTCAGGTCTGGGCTACGAGCAGTACTTC. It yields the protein CASSQGASGLGYEQYF.

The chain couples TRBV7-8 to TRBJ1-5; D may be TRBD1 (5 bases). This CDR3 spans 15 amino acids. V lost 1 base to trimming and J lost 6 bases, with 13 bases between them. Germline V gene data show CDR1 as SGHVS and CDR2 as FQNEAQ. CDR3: CASSLEPGRGQPQHF. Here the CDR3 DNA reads TGTGCCAGCAGCTTAGAGCCAGGGAGAGGTCAGCCCCAGCATTTT.

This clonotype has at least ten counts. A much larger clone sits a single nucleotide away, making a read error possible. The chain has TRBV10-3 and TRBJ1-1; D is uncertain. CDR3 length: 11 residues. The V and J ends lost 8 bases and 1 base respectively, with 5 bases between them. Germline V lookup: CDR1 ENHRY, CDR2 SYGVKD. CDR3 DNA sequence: TGTGCCATCGGGTCGAACACTGAAGCTTTCTTT. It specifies CAIGSNTEAFF.

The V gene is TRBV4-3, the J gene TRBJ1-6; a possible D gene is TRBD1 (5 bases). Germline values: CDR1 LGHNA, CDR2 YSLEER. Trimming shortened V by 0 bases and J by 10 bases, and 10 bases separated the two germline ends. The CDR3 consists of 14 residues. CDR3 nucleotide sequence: TGCGCCAGCAGCCAAGATATAGAGGGGTCACCCCTCCACTTT. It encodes CASSQDIEGSPLHF.

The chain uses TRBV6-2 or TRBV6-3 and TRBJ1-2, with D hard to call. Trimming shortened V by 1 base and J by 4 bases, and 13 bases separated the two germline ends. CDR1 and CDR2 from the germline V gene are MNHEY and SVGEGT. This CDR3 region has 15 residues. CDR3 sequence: CASSYFGPDPYGYTF. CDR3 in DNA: TGTGCCAGCAGTTACTTCGGACCGGATCCCTATGGCTACACCTTC.

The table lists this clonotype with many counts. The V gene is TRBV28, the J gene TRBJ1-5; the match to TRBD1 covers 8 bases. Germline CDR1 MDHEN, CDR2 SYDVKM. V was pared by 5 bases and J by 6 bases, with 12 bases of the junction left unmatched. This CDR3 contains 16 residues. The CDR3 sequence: CASSVGTGRGRQPQHF. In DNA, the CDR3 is TGTGCCAGCAGTGTTGGGACGGGCAGGGGGCGTCAGCCCCAGCATTTT.

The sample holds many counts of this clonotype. This CDR3 reads CASSEARIYGYTF. CDR3 in DNA: TGTGCCAGCAGCGAAGCCCGGATCTATGGCTACACCTTC. The V gene is TRBV7-2, the J gene TRBJ1-2; D unclear. This CDR3 has 13 residues. In germline, CDR1 is SGHTA, CDR2 FQGNSA. Trimming left V 5 bases short and J 4 bases short, with 11 bases between.

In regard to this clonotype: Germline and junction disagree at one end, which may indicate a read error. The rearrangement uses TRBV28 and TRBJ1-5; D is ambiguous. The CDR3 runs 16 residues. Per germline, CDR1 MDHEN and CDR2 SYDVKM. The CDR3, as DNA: TGTGCCAGCAGTCCCAGTCGTGGAATTAGCAATCAGCCCCAGCGTTTT. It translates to CASSPSRGISNQPQRF.

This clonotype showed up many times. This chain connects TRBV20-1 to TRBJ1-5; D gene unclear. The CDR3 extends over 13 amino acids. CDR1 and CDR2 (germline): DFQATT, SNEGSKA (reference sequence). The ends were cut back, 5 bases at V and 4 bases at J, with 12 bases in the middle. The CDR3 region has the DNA TGCAGTGCTCGGACGTCTAGAAATCAGCCCCAGCATTTT. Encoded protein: CSARTSRNQPQHF.

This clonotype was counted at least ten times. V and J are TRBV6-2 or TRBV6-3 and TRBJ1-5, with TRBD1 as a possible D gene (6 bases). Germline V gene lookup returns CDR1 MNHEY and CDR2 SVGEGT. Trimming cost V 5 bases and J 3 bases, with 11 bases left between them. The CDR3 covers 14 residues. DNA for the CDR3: TGTGCCAGCAGTGAGAGACAGGACAATCAGCCCCAGCATTTT. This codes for CASSERQDNQPQHF.

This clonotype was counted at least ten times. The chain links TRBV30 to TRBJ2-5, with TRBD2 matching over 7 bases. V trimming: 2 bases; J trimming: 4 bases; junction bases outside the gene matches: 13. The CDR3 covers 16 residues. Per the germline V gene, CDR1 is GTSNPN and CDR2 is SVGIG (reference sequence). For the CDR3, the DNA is TGTGCCTGGAGTAGTGTTTGGCGGGAGCAGGGAGAGACCCAGTACTTC. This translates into CAWSSVWREQGETQYF.

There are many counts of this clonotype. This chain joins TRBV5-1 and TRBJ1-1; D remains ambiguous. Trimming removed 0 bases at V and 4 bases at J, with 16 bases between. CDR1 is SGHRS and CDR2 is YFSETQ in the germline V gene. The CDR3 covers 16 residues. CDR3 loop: CASSLVDPSLGTEAFF. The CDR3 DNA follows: TGCGCCAGCAGCTTGGTGGACCCATCGTTGGGCACTGAAGCTTTCTTT.

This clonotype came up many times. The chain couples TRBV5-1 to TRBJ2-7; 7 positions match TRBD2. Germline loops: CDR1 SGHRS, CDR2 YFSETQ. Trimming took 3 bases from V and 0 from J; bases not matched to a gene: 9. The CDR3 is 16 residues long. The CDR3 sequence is CASSSGGSGSSYEQYF. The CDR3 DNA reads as TGCGCCAGCAGCTCGGGGGGTAGCGGTAGCTCCTACGAGCAGTACTTC.

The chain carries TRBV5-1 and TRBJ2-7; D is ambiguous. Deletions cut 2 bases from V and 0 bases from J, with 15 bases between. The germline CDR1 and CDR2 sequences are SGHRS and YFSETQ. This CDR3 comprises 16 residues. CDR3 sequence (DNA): TGCGCCAGCAGCTTTGGAGACACCAGGAGCTCCTACGAGCAGTACTTC. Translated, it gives CASSFGDTRSSYEQYF.

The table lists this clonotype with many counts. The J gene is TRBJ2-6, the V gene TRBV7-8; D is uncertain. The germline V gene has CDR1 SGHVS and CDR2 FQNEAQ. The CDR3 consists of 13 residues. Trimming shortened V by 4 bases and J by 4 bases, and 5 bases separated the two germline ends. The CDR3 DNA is TGTGCCAGCAGCTCCAGGGGGGCCAACGTCCTGACTTTC. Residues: CASSSRGANVLTF.

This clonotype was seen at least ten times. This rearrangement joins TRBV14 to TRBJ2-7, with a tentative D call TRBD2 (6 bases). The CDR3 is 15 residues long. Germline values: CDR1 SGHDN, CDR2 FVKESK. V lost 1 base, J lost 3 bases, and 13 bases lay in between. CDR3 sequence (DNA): TGTGCCAGCAGCCAAGTCGGGAGCCCCCTCTACGAGCAGTACTTC. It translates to CASSQVGSPLYEQYF. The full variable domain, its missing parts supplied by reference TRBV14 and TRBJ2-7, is EAGVTQFPSHSVIEKGQTVTLRCDPISGHDNLYWYRRVMGKEIKFLLHFVKESKQDESGMPNNRFLAERTGGTYSTLKVQPAELEDSGVYFCASSQVGSPLYEQYFGPGTRLTVT.

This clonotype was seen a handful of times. In DNA form, the CDR3 reads TGTGCCTGGAGTGTACAGCAGAACACTGAAGCTTTCTTT. Translated, it gives CAWSVQQNTEAFF. This rearrangement joins TRBV30 to TRBJ1-1; D gene uncertain. The CDR3 consists of 13 residues. The germline V gene has CDR1 GTSNPN and CDR2 SVGIG (reference sequence). With 0 bases removed from V and 1 base from J, the gap between germline ends came to 6 bases.

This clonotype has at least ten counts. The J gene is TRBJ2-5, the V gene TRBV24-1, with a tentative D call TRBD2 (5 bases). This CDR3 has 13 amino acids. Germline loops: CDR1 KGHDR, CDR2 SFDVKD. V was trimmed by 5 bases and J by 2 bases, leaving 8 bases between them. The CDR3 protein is CATSGGPQETQYF. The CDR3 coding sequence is TGTGCCACCAGTGGCGGGCCTCAAGAGACCCAGTACTTC.

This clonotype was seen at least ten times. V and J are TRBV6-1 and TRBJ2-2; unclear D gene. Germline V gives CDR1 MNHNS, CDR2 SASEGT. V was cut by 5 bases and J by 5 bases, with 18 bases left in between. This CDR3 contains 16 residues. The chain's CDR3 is CASSRDVLWGTGELFF. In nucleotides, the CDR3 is TGTGCCAGCAGTAGAGATGTTCTATGGGGAACCGGGGAGCTGTTTTTT.

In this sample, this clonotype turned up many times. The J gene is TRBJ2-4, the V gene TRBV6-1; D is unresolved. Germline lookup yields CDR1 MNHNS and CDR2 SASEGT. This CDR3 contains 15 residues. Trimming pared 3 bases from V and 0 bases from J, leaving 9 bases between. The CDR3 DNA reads TGTGCCAGCAGTGACCTACAAGTAGCCAAAAACATTCAGTACTTC. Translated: CASSDLQVAKNIQYF.

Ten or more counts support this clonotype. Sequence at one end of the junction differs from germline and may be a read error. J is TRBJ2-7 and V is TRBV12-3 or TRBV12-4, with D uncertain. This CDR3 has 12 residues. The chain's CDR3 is CASSPDGYERYF. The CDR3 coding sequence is TGTGCCAGCAGTCCTGACGGATACGAGCGGTACTTC.

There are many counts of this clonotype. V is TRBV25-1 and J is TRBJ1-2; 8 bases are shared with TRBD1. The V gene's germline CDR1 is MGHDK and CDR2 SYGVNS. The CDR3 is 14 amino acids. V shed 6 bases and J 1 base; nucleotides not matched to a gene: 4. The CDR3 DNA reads TGTGCCAGCAGCTTGACAGGGGTTAACTATGGCTACACCTTC. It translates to CASSLTGVNYGYTF.

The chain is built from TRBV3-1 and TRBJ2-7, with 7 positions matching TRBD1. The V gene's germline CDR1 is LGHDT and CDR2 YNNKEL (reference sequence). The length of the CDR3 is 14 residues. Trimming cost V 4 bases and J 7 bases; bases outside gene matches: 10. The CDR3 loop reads CASSPDRYLEEQYF. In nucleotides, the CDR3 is TGTGCCAGCAGCCCGGACAGGTATTTGGAGGAGCAGTACTTC.

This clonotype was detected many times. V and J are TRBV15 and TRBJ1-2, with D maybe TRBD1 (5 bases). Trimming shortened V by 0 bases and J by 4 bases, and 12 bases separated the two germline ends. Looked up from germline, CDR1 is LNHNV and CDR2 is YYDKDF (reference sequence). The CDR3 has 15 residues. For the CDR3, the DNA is TGTGCCACCAGCAGAGATAGGTCAGGGAGCTATGGCTACACCTTC. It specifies CATSRDRSGSYGYTF.

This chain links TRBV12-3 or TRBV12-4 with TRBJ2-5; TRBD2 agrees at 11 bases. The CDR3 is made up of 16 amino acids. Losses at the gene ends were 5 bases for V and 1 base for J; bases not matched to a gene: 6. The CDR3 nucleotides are TGTGCCAGCAGTCCCGAACTAGCGGGGGCCCAAGAGACCCAGTACTTC. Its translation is CASSPELAGAQETQYF.

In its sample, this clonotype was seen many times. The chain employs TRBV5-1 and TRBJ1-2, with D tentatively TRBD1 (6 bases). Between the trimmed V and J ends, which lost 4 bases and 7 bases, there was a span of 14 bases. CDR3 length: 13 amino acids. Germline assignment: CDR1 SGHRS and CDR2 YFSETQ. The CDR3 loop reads CASSTEQGFGYTF. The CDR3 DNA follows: TGCGCCAGCAGCACGGAACAGGGTTTTGGCTACACCTTC.

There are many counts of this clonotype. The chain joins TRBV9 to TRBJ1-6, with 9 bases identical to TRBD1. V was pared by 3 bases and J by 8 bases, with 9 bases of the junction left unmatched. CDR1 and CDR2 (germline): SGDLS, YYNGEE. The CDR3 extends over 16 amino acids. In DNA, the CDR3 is TGTGCCAGCAGCGACCAAGGACAGGGGATGGATTCACCCCTCCACTTT. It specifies CASSDQGQGMDSPLHF.